This is a list of T cell receptor beta chains from one sample in a study of cytomegalovirus exposure and HLA in healthy donors. Profiled with immunoSEQ multiplex PCR; TCRdb holds only in-frame clones, not every one. This sample carries about 220,000 clones, 80% to 95% of them seen once, and the ten largest clones take 0.85% to 1.2%. Input material: PBMCs. The source is a woman aged 18-29 years in good health and CMV-seronegative. Each CDR3 is given with its conserved first and last residue. D genes are given only for firm matches. Size values are once, few and many counts, or a class for expanded clones, and some rows have none.

length,D,J,size,V,CDR3,DNA
18,TRBD1,TRBJ1-1,few,TRBV5-4,CASSRGQGIGVLDTEAFF,TGTGCCAGCAGCCGAGGACAGGGTATTGGGGTATTGGACACTGAAGCTTTCTTT
15,NA,TRBJ1-5,NA,TRBV30,CAWSGGTLGNQPQHF,TGTGCCTGGAGTGGCGGGACTCTGGGCAATCAGCCCCAGCATTTT
12,TRBD1,TRBJ1-1,once,TRBV30,CAWSVGQGKAFF,TGTGCCTGGAGTGTGGGACAGGGGAAAGCTTTCTTT
15,NA,TRBJ2-1,NA,TRBV7-6,CASSLTRYSGNEQFF,TGTGCCAGCAGCTTAACGAGGTACTCGGGGAATGAGCAGTTCTTC
13,TRBD1,TRBJ2-7,NA,TRBV5-1,CASSVRGQYEQYF,TGCGCCAGCAGTGTAAGGGGGCAGTACGAGCAGTACTTC
13,NA,TRBJ2-5,few,TRBV7-9,CASSLAPAETQYF,TGTGCCAGCAGCTTAGCCCCCGCGGAGACCCAGTACTTC
18,NA,TRBJ2-6,once,TRBV2,CASSGPRGWLSGANVLTF,TGTGCCAGCAGTGGTCCCCGGGGTTGGCTCTCTGGGGCCAACGTCCTGACTTTC
13,TRBD2,TRBJ2-7,NA,TRBV7-8,CASTPGGSNEQYF,TGTGCCAGCACCCCGGGCGGGAGCAACGAGCAGTACTTC
15,NA,TRBJ1-1,NA,TRBV4-1,CASSPPGLRNTEAFF,TGCGCCAGCAGCCCGCCTGGTCTGCGGAACACTGAAGCTTTCTTT
13,NA,TRBJ1-2,NA,TRBV21-1,CASSAQGALGYTF,TGTGCCAGCAGCGCACAGGGGGCATTGGGCTACACCTTC
15,TRBD1,TRBJ1-5,NA,TRBV19,CASSIQTGADQPQHF,TGTGCCAGTAGTATCCAGACAGGGGCCGATCAGCCCCAGCATTTT
16,TRBD1,TRBJ1-2,NA,TRBV28,CASSSPGTGLRYGYTF,TGTGCCAGCAGTTCCCCCGGGACAGGGCTTCGGTATGGCTACACCTTC
15,TRBD1,TRBJ1-1,NA,TRBV6-5,CASSYSTGRNTEAFF,TGTGCCAGCAGTTACTCGACAGGGAGGAACACTGAAGCTTTCTTT
16,TRBD1,TRBJ1-5,NA,TRBV30,CAWSVQQGQGGQPQHF,TGTGCCTGGAGTGTACAACAGGGACAGGGGGGGCAGCCCCAGCATTTT
13,NA,TRBJ1-1,NA,TRBV27,CASCGQFSSEAFF,TGTGCCAGCTGCGGACAGTTTTCTTCTGAAGCTTTCTTT
16,TRBD1,TRBJ1-2,NA,TRBV9,CASSVAGTGSPYGYTF,TGTGCCAGCAGCGTAGCCGGGACAGGCTCCCCATATGGCTACACCTTC
13,TRBD1,TRBJ1-5,once,TRBV28,CASSRQGHQPQHF,TGTGCCAGCAGTCGACAGGGGCATCAGCCCCAGCATTTT
14,NA,TRBJ1-1,NA,TRBV5-1,CASSPGGSNTEAFF,TGCGCCAGCAGCCCCGGCGGGTCGAACACTGAAGCTTTCTTT
11,NA,TRBJ2-2,NA,TRBV5-1,CASRGAGELFF,TGCGCCAGCAGGGGCGCCGGGGAGCTGTTTTTT
12,NA,TRBJ2-7,few,TRBV5-5,CASRRLEDEQYF,TGTGCCAGCAGGAGGCTCGAGGACGAGCAGTACTTC
14,TRBD2,TRBJ2-7,NA,TRBV6-5,CASSAGLAGYEQYF,TGTGCCAGCAGCGCGGGACTAGCGGGCTACGAGCAGTACTTC
14,TRBD2,TRBJ2-5,NA,TRBV28,CASSPTSDGETQYF,TGTGCCAGCAGCCCTACTAGCGATGGAGAGACCCAGTACTTC
14,NA,TRBJ1-5,NA,TRBV2,CASSDRGYNQPQHF,TGTGCCAGCAGTGACAGAGGTTACAATCAGCCCCAGCATTTT
22,TRBD2,TRBJ2-6,NA,TRBV4-1,CASSPQLARVLAGVGGANVLTF,TGCGCCAGCAGCCCCCAGTTAGCGAGAGTCCTAGCGGGAGTCGGTGGGGCCAACGTCCTGACTTTC
13,NA,TRBJ1-5,few,TRBV27,CASGTGSNQPQHF,TGTGCCAGCGGCACAGGTTCCAATCAGCCCCAGCATTTT
15,TRBD1,TRBJ2-3,NA,TRBV29-1,CSVGTGGMVADTQYF,TGCAGCGTTGGGACAGGGGGGATGGTAGCAGATACGCAGTATTTT
17,NA,TRBJ1-5,NA,TRBV19,CASRAQGWGDSNQPQHF,TGTGCCAGTAGAGCGCAGGGCTGGGGGGATAGCAATCAGCCCCAGCATTTT